This entry concerns a single T cell receptor beta chain. What this receptor recognizes is not known. Base qualities are not provided; no much larger clone lies one nucleotide away. The data stem from a study of graft-versus-host responses after intestinal transplantation (dated by TCRdb to about 2021). Regarding the complete study: The transplants that recipients received were multivisceral, liver-intestinal, or isolated intestinal. Every recipient was given anti-thymocyte globulin induction, then maintenance tacrolimus and steroids for about three years. After intestinal transplantation, graft-versus-host and host-versus-graft alloreactive T cell clones were followed in the graft, circulation and bone marrow using bulk TCR-beta CDR3 sequencing. Donor T cell macrochimerism was defined as a peak of at least 4% donor T cells among recipient peripheral blood mononuclear cells. Of the roughly 25 intestinal transplant recipients enrolled in the cohort, one of whom was a retransplant, a few patients without pretransplant specimens were excluded. To identify alloreactive clones, pre-transplant mixed lymphocyte reaction products were sequenced and then compared with unstimulated pre-transplant donor and recipient T cells. Instead of going to the commercial service, samples from a few later patients were sequenced in-house on an Illumina MiSeq and processed with MiXCR.

The sample's time point label, in plain terms: cells obtained before transplantation from donor or recipient. CD3+CD4+ and CD3+CD8+ populations were FACS-sorted from unstimulated pre-transplant donor and recipient cells taken from spleen or lymph nodes. CDR1 and CDR2 were assigned from the germline V gene (reference sequence) as GTSNPN and SVGIG. Inclusive of the bounding cysteine and phenylalanine, the CDR3 is 14 residues long. The read is trimmed to its CDR3 DNA, 42 bases read in frame from base 1. Overall study results and their limits: GvH clones were detected in recipient bone marrow, and some of these GvH clones were observed earlier in ileal mucosa or blood, consistent with an intestinal mucosal origin. The conclusions were limited by the relatively low number and heterogeneity of the intestinal transplant patients. High GvH to HvG T cell clonal ratios were observed in the allografts of patients with donor T cell macrochimerism. Early after transplant, peak levels of circulating GvH clones were found to be associated with declines in HvG clones.

The library was obtained by the immunoSEQ multiplex PCR assay. For most patients, genomic DNA was isolated with the Qiagen DNeasy Blood and Tissue Kit and shipped frozen to Adaptive Biotechnologies for TCR sequencing. Adaptive Biotechnologies carried out high-throughput TCR-beta CDR3 sequencing of genomic DNA for most patients. The authors' pipeline ran thus. TCR sequencing data for over 15 patients were retrieved from Adaptive's ImmunoSEQ software; a few other patients were processed with MiXCR and VDJtools. To correct CD4 versus CD8 sorting errors, sequences present in both subsets at a frequency ratio below 5:1 were removed. CDR3 nucleotide sequences shared by donor and recipient were removed because the origin of these sequences could not be assigned. Alloreactive clones required at least 2-fold expansion over unstimulated cells and minimum CFSE-low frequency of 0.002% (template counts) or 0.001% (read counts). Clones detected in sequenced pre-transplant spleen, lymph node, or MLR CFSE-low populations of the donor or recipient were defined as mappable. Cumulative frequency of alloreactive clones was calculated as a percentage of all sequences weighted by copy number. The immuneACCESS repertoire file appears here via TCRdb, limited to in-frame rearrangements. These files lack a portion of the clones; in checked studies, under half of the deficit traces to unresolved V genes, and the cause of the others is not known. V and J calls and clone size come straight from that table; D and trimming were deduced from the DNA. The sample table holds some 87,000 clones, of which 80% to 95% were seen once. Approximately 0.3% of the sample lies in the top ten.

This receptor chain uses TRBV30 and TRBJ2-5, with 7 bases matching TRBD1. The J call may be wrong; the DNA end is better matched by TRBJ2-7. The sequencing here drew on unstimulated CD4+ T cells sorted from spleen or lymph node cells, taken before intestinal transplant. The source of this sequence is a human donor who received an intestinal transplant. The CDR3: CASQFGTASYEQYF. The nucleotide sequence reads TGTGCCTCCCAATTTGGGACAGCGTCCTACGAGCAGTACTTC.